This TCR beta chain was observed in a study of cytomegalovirus exposure and HLA in healthy donors. With 60 Vbeta and 13 Jbeta primers, the PCR was carried out. Some clones are missing from TCRdb's copy, which holds only in-frame ones; the method was immunoSEQ multiplex PCR. The table records around 120,000 clones, roughly 80% of them present only once. This clone was seen only a few times. V was clipped by 8 bases and J by 2 bases; unmatched bases: 9. Germline-derived CDR1 and CDR2 are MNHEY and SVGAGI. The CDR3 consists of 15 residues. The specimen was PBMCs. This receptor was taken from a man aged 55 to 70 in good health and CMV-seropositive. The rearrangement uses TRBV6-5 and TRBJ2-7, with TRBD1 identical over 10 bases. CDR3 DNA sequence: TGTGCCAGCCGCTATCGGACAGGGGGGGCCTACGAGCAGTACTTC. Translating it yields CASRYRTGGAYEQYF.